These T cell receptor beta chains were read from a single sample in a study of identical twins. TCRdb reprocessed the 5' RACE reads via MiXCR and lists one record per CDR3 protein. The data show 200,000 or so distinct CDR3 sequences, 15% to 20% seen once. These data also formed part of another study, on T cells expressing NK-cell markers.

Sequenced input: CD8+ T cells sorted from blood. These receptors were collected from a woman younger than 35 in good health. Each CDR3 is given with its conserved first and last residue. A D gene is named only where the DNA matches it firmly. The size of a clone is reported for some rows only, either as once, few or many, or as a class for expanded clones.

D	J	size	V	DNA	CDR3
.	TRBJ1-1	many	TRBV12-3/TRBV12-4	TGTGCCAGCAGTTTGGGCGGCGTGAACACTGAAGCTTTCTTT	CASSLGGVNTEAFF
.	TRBJ2-5	few	TRBV7-9	TGTGCCAGCAGCGAACCCGGGGACCTCCTAGAAACCCAGTACTTC	CASSEPGDLLETQYF
TRBD1	TRBJ2-5	.	TRBV29-1	TGCAGCGTTGAAGAGGAGGCGGACAGGGAAGAGACCCAGTACTTC	CSVEEEADREETQYF
.	TRBJ1-4	few	TRBV7-9	TGTGCCAGCAGCCCCCCCGTGGGGCAAACAGGAAAACTGTTTTTT	CASSPPVGQTGKLFF
TRBD2	TRBJ2-7	few	TRBV6-2/TRBV6-3	TGTGCCAGCAGTTACTCTGCGATTGGACTAGCGGGAGTTTGGGCCCCCTACGAGCAGTACTTC	CASSYSAIGLAGVWAPYEQYF
TRBD2	TRBJ2-7	few	TRBV7-2	TGTGCCAGCAGCTTGACTAGCGGTTCTATCCACGAGCAGTACTTC	CASSLTSGSIHEQYF
.	TRBJ1-1	few	TRBV12-3/TRBV12-4	TGTGCCAGCAGTTTAGTCCCGAGCACTGAAGCTTTCTTT	CASSLVPSTEAFF
.	TRBJ2-7	.	TRBV6-5	TGTGCCAGCAGTTACTACGGATCGACAGGAGTCTACGAGCAGTACTTC	CASSYYGSTGVYEQYF
.	TRBJ1-4	.	TRBV4-3	TGCGCCAGCAGCCAGTTCCCCGGGGGAAAACTGTTTTTT	CASSQFPGGKLFF
TRBD2	TRBJ2-2	few	TRBV18	TGTGCCAGCTCACCTCCGGAGGGGTTTGGGACTAGATACTACACCGGGGAGCTGTTTTTT	CASSPPEGFGTRYYTGELFF
.	TRBJ1-1	.	TRBV2	TGTGCCAGTCCCGATGAGGCCAACACTGAAGCTTTCTTT	CASPDEANTEAFF
TRBD1	TRBJ2-3	.	TRBV12-3/TRBV12-4	TGTGCCAGCAGGGGAGACAGGGGGATATCCCGGGGCACAGATACGCAGTATTTT	CASRGDRGISRGTDTQYF
.	TRBJ2-7	.	TRBV14	TGTGCCAGCAGGCGACGGGGGTCCTACGAGCAGTACTTC	CASRRRGSYEQYF
.	TRBJ2-7	few	TRBV9	TGTGCCAGCAGCCCCCAAATTTCCTACGAGCAGTACTTC	CASSPQISYEQYF
.	TRBJ1-1	.	TRBV6-5	TGTGCCAGCAGTTACTCCAGTTCTCACCTTGAAGCTTTCTTT	CASSYSSSHLEAFF
.	TRBJ2-1	many	TRBV12-3/TRBV12-4	TGTGCCAGCAGACAGGGAGCGAATGAGCAGTTCTTC	CASRQGANEQFF
TRBD2	TRBJ2-3	few	TRBV20-1	TGCAGTGCTAGGGAAGCGGGGGGGCGGGATACGCAGTATTTT	CSAREAGGRDTQYF
.	TRBJ2-7	few	TRBV9	TGTGCCAGCAGCCCACCTTCCCTCTACGAGCAGTACTTC	CASSPPSLYEQYF
TRBD2	TRBJ2-3	few	TRBV7-2	TGTGCCAGCGGGCTAGCGGGAGCCGTAGATACGCAGTATTTT	CASGLAGAVDTQYF
TRBD2	TRBJ2-1	few	TRBV11-2	TGTGCCAGCAGCTTCGAAGCGGGAGGCCTCTACAATGAGCAGTTCTTC	CASSFEAGGLYNEQFF
.	TRBJ1-1	.	TRBV25-1	TGTGCCAGCCTAAGCTTGGGGATTGAAGCTTTCTTT	CASLSLGIEAFF
.	TRBJ2-6	.	TRBV12-3/TRBV12-4	TGTGCCAGCATCTCCGGGACCCACTCTGGGGCCAACGTCCTGACTTTC	CASISGTHSGANVLTF
.	TRBJ1-1	.	TRBV6-2/TRBV6-3	TGTGCCAGCAGTCAAGCAACAGCTGAAGCTTTCTTT	CASSQATAEAFF
.	TRBJ2-1	few	TRBV3-1	TGTGCCAGCAGCCCCACCGGGACGGCTGGGAATGAGCAGTTCTTC	CASSPTGTAGNEQFF
.	TRBJ2-7	.	TRBV27	TGTGCCAGCAGTTTATACGGGGGGCTCCGTAACTACGAGCAGTACTTC	CASSLYGGLRNYEQYF